Listed below are T cell receptor beta chains from one sample, sequenced in a study of human T cells and chemical hapten exposure. TCRdb re-derived calls from the RACE reads in MiXCR, one entry per CDR3 protein. Of roughly 64,000 distinct CDR3 sequences in the sample, around 11% were seen once. Specimen: whole blood, collected in connection with sensitization to the hapten diphenylcyclopropenone (DPC). The receptor set was obtained from a woman between 35 and 50 years old with alopecia areata. Some clones in this sample may be carry-over from other donors' samples. Each CDR3 is given with its conserved first and last residue. The D gene is left open where the match is weak. Expanded clones get a size class; other rows say once, few or many, or leave the size out.

DNA	CDR3	D	size	V	J
TGTGCCAGCAGCTTAGAAGCAGGGTCGGGCACTGAAGCTTTCTTT	CASSLEAGSGTEAFF	.	many	TRBV11-2	TRBJ1-1
TGTGCCAGCAGTTTAATGGGCAGGGGAGACTATGGCTACACCTTC	CASSLMGRGDYGYTF	.	.	TRBV28	TRBJ1-2
TGTGCCAGCAGTTACGCAGTGGTAGGCGGGGGGACAGAGACCCAGTACTTC	CASSYAVVGGGTETQYF	TRBD2	many	TRBV6-2/TRBV6-3	TRBJ2-5
TGTGCCAGCAGTTCGGGGGACCTGACCTACGAGCAGTACTTC	CASSSGDLTYEQYF	.	few	TRBV6-2/TRBV6-3	TRBJ2-7
TGCAGTGCTAGAGACTATGGCAATCAGCCCCAGCATTTT	CSARDYGNQPQHF	.	.	TRBV20-1	TRBJ1-5
TGTGCCAGCAGATCGACAGATTTAAACGAGCAGTACTTC	CASRSTDLNEQYF	.	few	TRBV6-5	TRBJ2-7
TGTGCCAGCAGCCTGGGACGGGCGGCCCAAGAGACCCAGTACTTC	CASSLGRAAQETQYF	.	few	TRBV11-2	TRBJ2-5
TGTGCCAGCAGCTTAGGGCCAGGGCGGGGCACAGATACGCAGTATTTT	CASSLGPGRGTDTQYF	.	.	TRBV11-2	TRBJ2-3
TGCAGTGCTAGCCTAACGTTTAGCGGGGTCTCCTACGAGCAGTACTTC	CSASLTFSGVSYEQYF	TRBD2	.	TRBV20-1	TRBJ2-7
TGCGCCAGCAGTACCGGGATGAGCTCCTACAATGAGCAGTTCTTC	CASSTGMSSYNEQFF	.	many	TRBV10-1	TRBJ2-1
TGTGCCAGCAGCTTAGGCCGAGGGAGTAACGGTCCCGGGGAGCTGTTTTTT	CASSLGRGSNGPGELFF	.	few	TRBV13	TRBJ2-2
TGCGCCAGCAGCCAAGATCCGGGGGCGGTTTTCGGGCAGTACTTC	CASSQDPGAVFGQYF	.	.	TRBV4-3	TRBJ2-7
TGTGCCAGCAGAGGAAGATTCAAAAGCACTGAAGCTTTCTTT	CASRGRFKSTEAFF	.	few	TRBV2	TRBJ1-1
TGTGCCGTCGGGTGGGGTCATGAGCAGTTCTTC	CAVGWGHEQFF	.	many	TRBV6-5	TRBJ2-1
TGCAGTGCTGGTAGAGTCAGGGGGCAGGTTGGCTACACCTTC	CSAGRVRGQVGYTF	TRBD1	.	TRBV20-1	TRBJ1-2
TGTGCCAGCAGTTCCCCCTCCAACACTGAAGCTTTCTTT	CASSSPSNTEAFF	.	few	TRBV28	TRBJ1-1
TGCGCCAGCAGCCCGTCAGGGGGGATCGAGCAGTACTTC	CASSPSGGIEQYF	.	many	TRBV5-1	TRBJ2-7
TGTGCCAGCAGTTACTCGGGGACTAGCGGGGCCTATGAGCAGTTCTTC	CASSYSGTSGAYEQFF	TRBD2	.	TRBV6-2/TRBV6-3	TRBJ2-1
TGTGCCAGCGGGACTGCCGGAGATACGCAGTATTTT	CASGTAGDTQYF	.	many	TRBV6-2/TRBV6-3	TRBJ2-3
TGCGCCAGCAGCTATGGACCCCCAGATACGCAGTATTTT	CASSYGPPDTQYF	.	many	TRBV5-1	TRBJ2-3
TGTGCCAGCAGTCTCCGGACTAGCGGAGATACGCAGTATTTT	CASSLRTSGDTQYF	TRBD2	.	TRBV6-2/TRBV6-3	TRBJ2-3
TGTGCCAGCTCTCCGGGACTAGCAACCTACGAGCAGTACTTC	CASSPGLATYEQYF	TRBD2	.	TRBV18	TRBJ2-7
TGCAGCGTGGGGGCAGTCTACGAGCAGTACTTC	CSVGAVYEQYF	.	.	TRBV29-1	TRBJ2-7
TGCAGTGCCACTGCCCTCTCCTACGAGCAGTACTTC	CSATALSYEQYF	.	many	TRBV20-1	TRBJ2-7
TGTGCCAGTAGTATTTCCTGGGGGAACAGCCGGGAGCTGTTTTTT	CASSISWGNSRELFF	.	many	TRBV19	TRBJ2-2
TGCGCCAGCAGTGGCTCGGCCTCACGAGGGGCGCAACTTTACTACAATGAGCAGTTCTTC	CASSGSASRGAQLYYNEQFF	.	.	TRBV10-2	TRBJ2-1
TGTGCCAGCAGCTTAAGGACCGCAGGCCCTTTGGGAGAGCAGTACTTC	CASSLRTAGPLGEQYF	.	once	TRBV7-9	TRBJ2-7
TGTGCCAGCAGAATCGGGACGGCCCTGTGGGAGCAGTACTTC	CASRIGTALWEQYF	.	many	TRBV6-5	TRBJ2-7
TGTGCCAGCAGCTTAGGGACGAGCAATGAGCAGTTCTTC	CASSLGTSNEQFF	.	.	TRBV11-3	TRBJ2-1
TGTGCCAGCAGCCTTCCGGGGGAAGTAGGCACTGAAGCTTTCTTT	CASSLPGEVGTEAFF	.	.	TRBV5-4	TRBJ1-1
TGTGCCACCGGGACCCCGGGACAGGGGTCGGAAGCTTTCTTT	CATGTPGQGSEAFF	TRBD1	.	TRBV19	TRBJ1-1
TGTGCCAGCAGCTTGGGTGGGACTAGCGGGATCCTCTACGAGCAGTACTTC	CASSLGGTSGILYEQYF	TRBD2	many	TRBV11-2	TRBJ2-7
TGCAGCGTGGGTAGCACGACAGGGGTAAGGACTGAAGCTTTCTTT	CSVGSTTGVRTEAFF	TRBD1	many	TRBV29-1	TRBJ1-1
TGTGCCAGCAGCTTAGTTTTCGGCGATGGCAATCAGCCCCAGCATTTT	CASSLVFGDGNQPQHF	.	many	TRBV7-2	TRBJ1-5
TGTGCCAGCAGCCTCAAATTTGGGGGGGACTTATATAATTCACCCCTCCACTTT	CASSLKFGGDLYNSPLHF	.	many	TRBV5-4	TRBJ1-6
TGTGCCAGCAGGATACGGCCGCTTTACGAGCAGTACTTC	CASRIRPLYEQYF	.	many	TRBV5-6	TRBJ2-7
TGTGCCAGCAGTTACCCCGGACTAGCGGGAGATACGCAGTATTTT	CASSYPGLAGDTQYF	TRBD2	few	TRBV6-2/TRBV6-3	TRBJ2-3
TGCGCCAGCAGCTTGGGAGGAAACTCAGTGGGGAACACTGAAGCTTTCTTT	CASSLGGNSVGNTEAFF	.	many	TRBV5-1	TRBJ1-1
TGTGCCAGCAGTTACATAGCGCGTTCTTCCTACGAGCAGTACTTC	CASSYIARSSYEQYF	.	.	TRBV6-2/TRBV6-3	TRBJ2-7
TGTGCCAGCAGCCAAAAGGTCACCGGGGAGCTGTTTTTT	CASSQKVTGELFF	.	few	TRBV14	TRBJ2-2
TGTGCCAGCACCCCCGCCGGGGGGGTCCTACAAGCTCCCCTCCACTTT	CASTPAGGVLQAPLHF	.	many	TRBV6-5	TRBJ1-6
TGTGCCAGCAGCTTGGGGACAGGGCTGAACACTGAAGCTTTCTTT	CASSLGTGLNTEAFF	TRBD1	many	TRBV5-6	TRBJ1-1
TGTGCCAGCAGCTCTGGACAGCTCCGCTCTGGAAACACCATATATTTT	CASSSGQLRSGNTIYF	.	many	TRBV7-2	TRBJ1-3
TGTGCCAGCAGACCGGGACAGGGGGGTCTCGATGAGCAGTTCTTC	CASRPGQGGLDEQFF	TRBD1	.	TRBV28	TRBJ2-1
TGTGCCAGCACCGGAGCGGGGGTCTACGAGCAGTACTTC	CASTGAGVYEQYF	TRBD2	many	TRBV6-2/TRBV6-3	TRBJ2-7
TGTGCCAGCAGTTATGGCGGACCTAACTATGGCTACACCTTC	CASSYGGPNYGYTF	.	many	TRBV6-6	TRBJ1-2
TGCAGCGCCGCTGGGACAGTGTATGGCTACACCTTC	CSAAGTVYGYTF	TRBD1	.	TRBV29-1	TRBJ1-2
TGTGCCAGCAGACCAATAGCGGGAGGAACCTACGAGCAGTACTTC	CASRPIAGGTYEQYF	TRBD2	many	TRBV2	TRBJ2-7
TGTGCCAGCAGCTTGACAGCCGGGGAGCTGTTTTTT	CASSLTAGELFF	.	many	TRBV7-7	TRBJ2-2